The 2 T cell receptor beta chains listed next were all sequenced from one sample in a study of blood T cells in healthy people across ages. A second PCR, run for 7 to 11 cycles, used a sample-barcoded 5' primer plus a J-beta primer mix. One entry per CDR3 protein, called by TCRdb with MiXCR from the 5' RACE reads. The repertoire holds around 780,000 distinct CDR3 sequences, with 25% to 30% as singletons. These data also formed part of another study, on T cells of mothers and their children.

Material: blood. All receptors come from a boy between 10 and 17 years old in good health.

This chain links TRBV28 with TRBJ2-1; the match to TRBD2 covers 12 bases. The CDR3 is made up of 15 amino acids. Per the germline V gene, CDR1 is MDHEN and CDR2 is SYDVKM. Unmatched junction bases numbered 7, after V lost 10 bases and J lost 3 bases. CDR3: CATRPLAGGYNEQFF. Written as DNA, the CDR3 is TGTGCCACCCGCCCACTAGCGGGGGGCTACAATGAGCAGTTCTTC.

This clonotype showed up just a few times. The rearrangement uses TRBV5-1 and TRBJ2-3, with 8 bases fitting TRBD2. The CDR3 is 16 amino acids. Germline V lookup: CDR1 SGHRS, CDR2 YFSETQ. V shed 3 bases, J shed 6 bases, and the junction held 12 bases outside the gene matches. The chain's CDR3 is CASSSSSGTSHDTQYF. CDR3 nucleotide sequence: TGCGCCAGCAGCTCATCTTCCGGGACTAGTCACGATACGCAGTATTTT.